This TCR beta chain was identified during a study of T cell repertoires in cytomegalovirus infection. This CDR3 has 17 residues. Trimming took 0 bases from V and 0 from J; bases not matched to a gene: 8. CDR1 SGHVS and CDR2 FNYEAQ come from the germline V gene. Study results and caveats: Summed public TCR beta family frequency identified CMV carriers bearing the relevant HLA.

In its sample, this clonotype was seen a few times. The antigen is not known. TCRdb re-derived calls from the reads in MiXCR, one entry per CDR3 protein. The profile shows about 50,000 distinct CDR3 sequences, about 19% of them singletons. The specimen was CD8+ T cells from cultured PBMCs, collected from culture after CMV antigen stimulation. This TCR derives from a human donor in good health (CMV status not recorded). Some clones in this sample may be carry-over from other donors' samples. The chain links TRBV7-6 to TRBJ2-7; 7 bases are shared with TRBD2. DNA for the CDR3: TGTGCCAGCAGCTTAGCGAAGGGGAGCGGGGACTCCTACGAGCAGTACTTC. Its protein is CASSLAKGSGDSYEQYF.